Listed below are T cell receptor beta chains from one sample, sequenced in a study of OX40 agonist ivuxolimab in advanced cancers. Measured with immunoSEQ multiplex PCR; TCRdb has only the in-frame clones, and not every one. Counted here are roughly 92,000 clones, around 90% occurring once; the ten biggest clones make up approximately 1.5%. Sequences were derived from CD4+ or CD8+ T cells sorted from blood, sampled in a trial of the OX40 agonist ivuxolimab. The receptors here all came from an adult with an advanced solid tumor such as melanoma, head and neck, liver or kidney cancer. Both conserved end residues are part of each CDR3. D genes are given only for firm matches. Clone sizes are given selectively: once, few, many, or a class where the clone is expanded.

d_gene	v_gene	abundance	j_gene	CDR3nt	CDR3aa
.	TRBV29-1	few	TRBJ2-1	TGCAGCGGGAACCGGGGGTTCAATGAGCAGTTCTTC	CSGNRGFNEQFF
TRBD2	TRBV19	.	TRBJ2-2	TGTGCCAGCGGACTAGCGGGAGGGCCGGGCACCGGGGAGCTGTTTTTT	CASGLAGGPGTGELFF
TRBD1	TRBV7-3	.	TRBJ1-6	TGTGCCAGCAGCCCGGGGACAGGGAGGTCACCCCTCCACTTT	CASSPGTGRSPLHF
TRBD1	TRBV2	.	TRBJ2-7	TGTGCCAGCAGATCGGGGACAGGGAACTACGAGCAGTACTTC	CASRSGTGNYEQYF
TRBD2	TRBV5-4	.	TRBJ2-1	TGTGCCAGCAGATCGACTAGCGGGAGCTACAATGAGCAGTTCTTC	CASRSTSGSYNEQFF
.	TRBV29-1	.	TRBJ1-5	TGCAGCGTTGAAGAGAACGCGGGGCCCCAGCATTTT	CSVEENAGPQHF
.	TRBV19	.	TRBJ2-5	TGTGCCAGTAGTGAAGGGGTCCAAGAGACCCAGTACTTC	CASSEGVQETQYF
.	TRBV6-1	.	TRBJ1-1	TGTGCCAGCAGTGAACCGCTCCCGGGGGAAGACACTGAAGCTTTCTTT	CASSEPLPGEDTEAFF
TRBD2	TRBV10-3	.	TRBJ2-7	TGTGCCGCCCGCGGGGACGCAGGGACTAGCGACTACGAGCAGTACTTC	CAARGDAGTSDYEQYF
.	TRBV5-1	.	TRBJ1-2	TGCGCCAGCAGCTTGGGGTGGCAGGGCAACTATGGCTACACCTTC	CASSLGWQGNYGYTF
.	TRBV7-2	.	TRBJ2-7	TGTGCCAGCAGCTTAGCGAAAGGGGAAACCTACGAGCAGTACTTC	CASSLAKGETYEQYF
.	TRBV7-9	few	TRBJ2-5	TGTGCCAGCAGCCCCGAGAAAGGAAGCAACCAGTACTTC	CASSPEKGSNQYF
.	TRBV5-6	.	TRBJ1-1	TGTGCCAGCAGTCGACAGGCCCTAGGAAACACTGAAGCTTTCTTT	CASSRQALGNTEAFF
.	TRBV7-9	few	TRBJ1-3	TGTGCCAGCAGTCAGATTTCTGGAAACACCATATATTTT	CASSQISGNTIYF
TRBD2	TRBV7-9	.	TRBJ2-7	TGTGCCAGCAGCCTAGGACTAGCGGGAGGCCTATCCTACGAGCAGTACTTC	CASSLGLAGGLSYEQYF
.	TRBV5-1	.	TRBJ2-2	TGCGCCAGCAGCTTGGGCAGTACGAACACCGGGGAGCTGTTTTTT	CASSLGSTNTGELFF
TRBD1	TRBV10-3	.	TRBJ1-3	TGTGCCGTAACGACAGGGGGCGCAACTGGAAACACCATATATTTT	CAVTTGGATGNTIYF
.	TRBV27	.	TRBJ2-7	TGTGCCAGCAGTTTAAACGGGATCGGGACAACATCCTACGAGCAGTACTTC	CASSLNGIGTTSYEQYF
.	TRBV11-2	.	TRBJ1-4	TGTGCCAGCAGTCCCCACAGCGATAATGAAAAACTGTTTTTT	CASSPHSDNEKLFF
.	TRBV28	.	TRBJ1-2	TGTGCCAGCAGTTTAGGTTCAGCCTCTGGCTACACCTTC	CASSLGSASGYTF